The rows below give T cell receptor beta chains drawn from one sample of a study of beta chain features in type 1 diabetes. Using immunoSEQ multiplex PCR, the repertoire was profiled, and TCRdb retains in-frame clones only, with some absent. The sample has approximately 260,000 clones; roughly 22% are singletons. Source material: naive CD4+ T cells from blood. The source is a woman aged 40 to 50 with type 1 diabetes. CDR3s include the opening cysteine and the closing phenylalanine or tryptophan.

J | V | length | CDR3
TRBJ2-7 | TRBV5-1 | 14 | CASGLPGQSYEQYF
TRBJ2-1 | TRBV29-1 | 14 | CSVGGGRTHNEQFF
TRBJ1-5 | TRBV28 | 15 | CASSPDIGARQPQHF
TRBJ1-2 | TRBV28 | 13 | CASRGTGHYGYTF
TRBJ1-2 | TRBV4-1 | 13 | CASSPQGDYGYTF
TRBJ1-2 | TRBV5-6 | 13 | CASSLNRNYGYTF
TRBJ2-5 | TRBV5-6 | 15 | CASSSPWSGQETQYF
TRBJ2-6 | TRBV4-3 | 16 | CASSQGQASGANVLTF
TRBJ2-6 | TRBV5-1 | 15 | CASSRGTSGANVLTF
TRBJ2-7 | TRBV4-1 | 15 | CASSLTGGSSYEQYF
TRBJ1-3 | TRBV29-1 | 12 | CSAGGLQDTIYF
TRBJ2-2 | TRBV25-1 | 12 | CASSEATGELFF
TRBJ2-1 | TRBV4-3 | 16 | CASSQEAGRSYNEQFF
TRBJ1-3 | TRBV30 | 13 | CAWSFNSGNTIYF
TRBJ2-6 | TRBV5-1 | 16 | CASSLERGSGANVLTF
TRBJ2-1 | TRBV9 | 13 | CASSWAKENEQFF
TRBJ2-5 | TRBV5-4 | 15 | CASSWASLRQETQYF
TRBJ2-2 | TRBV7-9 | 15 | CASSSGQGYTGELFF
TRBJ2-1 | TRBV5-4 | 16 | CASSLGGDRGNNEQFF
TRBJ2-1 | TRBV5-1 | 15 | CASSLTAGGGNEQFF
TRBJ1-3 | TRBV5-1 | 14 | CASSAGTDGNTIYF
TRBJ2-7 | TRBV19 | 14 | CASSIVSSSYEQYF
TRBJ2-1 | TRBV15 | 14 | CATSRALTGHEQFF
TRBJ1-6 | TRBV2 | 14 | CAIADRGQDSPLHF
TRBJ1-5 | TRBV21-1 | 16 | CASSMTGHRTDQPQHF
TRBJ2-7 | TRBV30 | 13 | CAWSGDRVHEQYF
TRBJ2-6 | TRBV30 | 13 | CAWTPSGANVLTF
TRBJ1-2 | TRBV27 | 15 | CASSLGTGLAGGYTF
TRBJ2-5 | TRBV14 | 17 | CASSQAGLAVVQETQYF
TRBJ2-7 | TRBV29-1 | 14 | CSARTSGGTYEQYF
TRBJ2-7 | TRBV2 | 13 | CASSDDWSGEQYF
TRBJ2-7 | TRBV29-1 | 12 | CSVAQGAYEQYF
TRBJ2-3 | TRBV28 | 15 | CASTIVTSGADTQYF
TRBJ1-1 | TRBV7-3 | 14 | CASSPGNMNTEAFF
TRBJ1-6 | TRBV27 | 16 | CASSLPRGQVNSPLHF
TRBJ2-1 | TRBV5-4 | 18 | CASSLGGGLAGAYNEQFF
TRBJ1-1 | TRBV29-1 | 13 | CSVQQGMNTEAFF
TRBJ2-1 | TRBV6-5 | 13 | CASGREAPLEQFF
TRBJ1-2 | TRBV30 | 13 | CAWSVEGAYGYTF